Sequencing of this T cell receptor beta chain was carried out in a study of cytomegalovirus exposure and HLA in healthy donors. Study-wide context: Later, an analysis reported that the 120 or so validation repertoires had used the same platform as the approximately 720 first-cohort repertoires.

Among the 110 or so subjects of the validation cohort, separate from the approximately 670-subject first cohort, were the donors. Sequencing was performed with immunoSEQ multiplex PCR; in TCRdb, only in-frame clones are kept and a portion is missing. The top ten hold 1% to 1.5% of the sample, which has roughly 300,000 clones, about nine tenths seen once. The germline V gene encodes CDR1 LGHNA and CDR2 YNFKEQ. This CDR3 is built from 18 residues. The V and J ends lost 0 bases and 2 bases respectively, with 17 bases between them. The receptor was derived from a young woman in good health and CMV-seropositive. The gene calls are TRBV4-2 and TRBJ1-5; TRBD1 is a possible D gene (5 bases). The sample consisted of PBMCs. CDR3 DNA: TGTGCCAGCAGCCAAGAATCTCATCGGGGGTTGGGCAATCAGCCCCAGCATTTT. Residues: CASSQESHRGLGNQPQHF.